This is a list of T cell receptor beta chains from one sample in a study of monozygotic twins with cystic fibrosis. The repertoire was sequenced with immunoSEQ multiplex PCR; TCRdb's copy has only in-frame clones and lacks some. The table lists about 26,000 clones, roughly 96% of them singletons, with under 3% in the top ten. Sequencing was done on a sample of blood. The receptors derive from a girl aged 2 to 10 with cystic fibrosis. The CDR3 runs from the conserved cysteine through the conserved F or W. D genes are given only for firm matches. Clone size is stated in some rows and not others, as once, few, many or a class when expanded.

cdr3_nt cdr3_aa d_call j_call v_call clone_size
TGCACCAGCAGCCAAGTGGGGAGACACGCTAACTATGGCTACACCTTC CTSSQVGRHANYGYTF NA TRBJ1-2 TRBV1 once
TGTGCCAGCAGTTACTCAGGCAGGAACACTGAAGCTTTCTTT CASSYSGRNTEAFF NA TRBJ1-1 TRBV6-5 once
TGTGCCAGCTCCTATAGATCGGGGAATCGGCAGCCCCAGCATTTT CASSYRSGNRQPQHF NA TRBJ1-5 TRBV27 NA
TGCGCCAGCAGCCCCCGTCCGCAGGGGGTGGACACCGGGGAGCTGTTTTTT CASSPRPQGVDTGELFF TRBD1 TRBJ2-2 TRBV4-1 NA
TGTGCCAGCAGCAACTGGACAATAAAGAACACTGAAGCTTTCTTT CASSNWTIKNTEAFF NA TRBJ1-1 TRBV5-4 NA
TGTGCCAGCAGTGGAGGCCGGGAGTCCAATGGCTACACCTTC CASSGGRESNGYTF NA TRBJ1-2 TRBV27 once
TGTGCCAGCAGCCTCTCGGTTTACAGCTCCTACGAGCAGTACTTC CASSLSVYSSYEQYF NA TRBJ2-7 TRBV2 NA
TGTGCCAGCAGCCCCCGGGACACCCCCTACGAGCAGTACTTC CASSPRDTPYEQYF NA TRBJ2-7 TRBV7-9 NA
TGTGCCAGCATAACGGGTGACAATGAGCAGTTCTTC CASITGDNEQFF NA TRBJ2-1 TRBV6-6 NA
TGCGCCAGCAGCTTGGCGGACAGCGGGGGCCAGTACTTC CASSLADSGGQYF TRBD2 TRBJ2-7 TRBV5-1 NA
TGCGCCAGCAGCTTGAGCCCTCAAGGCGAGCAGTACTTC CASSLSPQGEQYF NA TRBJ2-7 TRBV5-1 NA
TGTGCCAGCAGTCAGAGCTCCTACAATGAGCAGTTCTTC CASSQSSYNEQFF NA TRBJ2-1 TRBV25-1 NA
TGTGCCAGCAGTACTAGGTTTAGCGCCTACAATGAGCAGTTCTTC CASSTRFSAYNEQFF NA TRBJ2-1 TRBV6-1 NA
TGTGCCAGCAGCTTAAAGGGGATAAAGGGACAGCTTAACACTGAAGCTTTCTTT CASSLKGIKGQLNTEAFF TRBD1 TRBJ1-1 TRBV7-3 NA
TGTGCCAGCAGCTTTTCCGGCGGTGGGGGCTACGAGCAGTACTTC CASSFSGGGGYEQYF NA TRBJ2-7 TRBV7-9 NA
TGTGCCAGTACCAGGGGAGGATCTGGAAACACCATATATTTT CASTRGGSGNTIYF NA TRBJ1-3 TRBV19 NA
TGCGCCAGCAGCCAAGATGTCTGGCGGACTGAAGCTTTCTTT CASSQDVWRTEAFF NA TRBJ1-1 TRBV4-3 NA
TGTGCCTGGAGTGTACCCGCAGGCACTGAAGCTTTCTTT CAWSVPAGTEAFF NA TRBJ1-1 TRBV30 NA
TGTGCCAGCAGCTCTGGGACAGGGGCCTCGGCCATCTATGGCTACACCTTC CASSSGTGASAIYGYTF TRBD1 TRBJ1-2 TRBV7-2 NA
TGTGCCTGGAATGGCGCTCAGCAAGGTGGTGAGCAGTTCTTC CAWNGAQQGGEQFF NA TRBJ2-1 TRBV30 NA
TGTGCCAGCAGCTTGGAGGGCCCCGGCACAGATACGCAGTATTTT CASSLEGPGTDTQYF NA TRBJ2-3 TRBV5-4 NA
TGTGCCAGCAGTTATAGGGGATACAATGAGCAGTTCTTC CASSYRGYNEQFF NA TRBJ2-1 TRBV6-7 few
TGTGCCAGCACCCAGGGGGTTACCGGGGAGCTGTTTTTT CASTQGVTGELFF TRBD1 TRBJ2-2 TRBV6-1 once
TGTGCCACGATACCCCTGGGAGGCTCCTACGAGCAGTACTTC CATIPLGGSYEQYF NA TRBJ2-7 TRBV10-3 NA
TGCGCCAGCAGCTTGTCGGTCGGGAGTCAGTACAATGAGCAGTTCTTC CASSLSVGSQYNEQFF NA TRBJ2-1 TRBV5-1 NA
TGTGCAAGTCGCTTAGCGGGGCGAGAGAGGGGATATCAGCCCCAGCATTTT CASRLAGRERGYQPQHF NA TRBJ1-5 TRBV12-2 NA
TGTGCCAGCACTAGACAGGCCTCGACCGGGGAGCTGTTTTTT CASTRQASTGELFF NA TRBJ2-2 TRBV5-4 NA
TGTGCCAGCAGTGAGGGACTAGCGGTAAACTACAATGAGCAGTTCTTC CASSEGLAVNYNEQFF TRBD2 TRBJ2-1 TRBV2 NA
TGTGCCAGCACCGGCGAATCCGTCGATGAGCAGTTCTTC CASTGESVDEQFF NA TRBJ2-1 TRBV2 NA
TGTGCCAGCAGCCCCGAAATCAACACTGAAGCTTTCTTT CASSPEINTEAFF NA TRBJ1-1 TRBV5-6 NA
TGTGCCTCCATGTCAGCGGATGGCTACACCTTC CASMSADGYTF NA TRBJ1-2 TRBV30 NA
TGTGCCAGCAGTGATCCCCAAGCGGGAGCATCCAGCTACGAGCAGTACTTC CASSDPQAGASSYEQYF TRBD2 TRBJ2-7 TRBV2 NA
TGTGCCAGTATCAGGGGGGGCGCCAATCAGCCCCAGCATTTT CASIRGGANQPQHF TRBD1 TRBJ1-5 TRBV19 NA
TGCGCCAGCAGCTACGTTTATGCGGGACTCACAGATACGCAGTATTTT CASSYVYAGLTDTQYF NA TRBJ2-3 TRBV5-1 once
TGTGCCAGCTGTAGAGACTCAGGGTACTCTGGCTACACCTTC CASCRDSGYSGYTF NA TRBJ1-2 TRBV6-1 NA
TGTGCCAGCAGCGTAGGGTGGCAGGGGGCTTACGAGCAGTACTTC CASSVGWQGAYEQYF TRBD1 TRBJ2-7 TRBV9 few
TGTGCCAGCAGCACCGGGACAGATAACACCGGGGAGCTGTTTTTT CASSTGTDNTGELFF TRBD1 TRBJ2-2 TRBV27 NA